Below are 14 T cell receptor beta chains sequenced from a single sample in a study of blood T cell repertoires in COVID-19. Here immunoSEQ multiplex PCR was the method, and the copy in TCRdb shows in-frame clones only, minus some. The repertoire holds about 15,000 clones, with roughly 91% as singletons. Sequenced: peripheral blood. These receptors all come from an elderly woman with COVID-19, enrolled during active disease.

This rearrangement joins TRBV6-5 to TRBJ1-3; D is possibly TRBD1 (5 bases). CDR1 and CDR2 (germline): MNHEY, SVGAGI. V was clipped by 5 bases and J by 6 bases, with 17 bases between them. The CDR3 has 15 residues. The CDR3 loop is CASSRGRAVVNTIYF. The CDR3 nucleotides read TGTGCCAGCAGTAGGGGCAGGGCGGTAGTAAACACCATATATTTT.

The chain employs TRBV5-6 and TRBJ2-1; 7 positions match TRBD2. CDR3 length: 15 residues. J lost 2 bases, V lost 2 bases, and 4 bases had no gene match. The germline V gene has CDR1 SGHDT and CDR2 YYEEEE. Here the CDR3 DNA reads TGTGCCAGCAGCTTAGGTGGACTAGCCTACAATGAGCAGTTCTTC. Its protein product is CASSLGGLAYNEQFF.

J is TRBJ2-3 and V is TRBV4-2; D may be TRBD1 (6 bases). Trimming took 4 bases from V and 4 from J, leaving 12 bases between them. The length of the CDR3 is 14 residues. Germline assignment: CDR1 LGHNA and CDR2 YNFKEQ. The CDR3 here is CASSLQDRPDTQYF. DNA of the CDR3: TGTGCCAGCAGCCTTCAGGACAGACCAGATACGCAGTATTTT.

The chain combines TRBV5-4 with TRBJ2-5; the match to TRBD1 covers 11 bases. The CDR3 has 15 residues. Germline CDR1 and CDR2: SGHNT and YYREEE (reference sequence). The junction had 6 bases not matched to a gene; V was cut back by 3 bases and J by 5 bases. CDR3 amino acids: CASSYRTGGEETQYF. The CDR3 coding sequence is TGTGCCAGCAGCTACCGGACAGGGGGCGAGGAGACCCAGTACTTC. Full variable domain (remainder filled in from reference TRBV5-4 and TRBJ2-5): ETGVTQSPTHLIKTRGQQVTLRCSSQSGHNTVSWYQQALGQGPQFIFQYYREEENGRGNFPPRFSGLQFPNYSSELNVNALELDDSALYLCASSYRTGGEETQYFGPGTRLLVL.

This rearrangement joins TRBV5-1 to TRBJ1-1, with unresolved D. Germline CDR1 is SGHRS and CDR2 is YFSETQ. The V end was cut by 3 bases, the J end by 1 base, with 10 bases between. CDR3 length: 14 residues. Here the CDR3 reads CASSSSGGNTEAFF. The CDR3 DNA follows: TGCGCCAGCAGCTCTTCGGGAGGGAACACTGAAGCTTTCTTT.

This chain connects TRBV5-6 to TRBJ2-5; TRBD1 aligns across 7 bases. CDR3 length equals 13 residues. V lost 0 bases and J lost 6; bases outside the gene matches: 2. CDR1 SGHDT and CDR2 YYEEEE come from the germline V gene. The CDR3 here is CASSLDRGKTQYF. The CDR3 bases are TGTGCCAGCAGCTTGGACAGGGGAAAGACCCAGTACTTC.

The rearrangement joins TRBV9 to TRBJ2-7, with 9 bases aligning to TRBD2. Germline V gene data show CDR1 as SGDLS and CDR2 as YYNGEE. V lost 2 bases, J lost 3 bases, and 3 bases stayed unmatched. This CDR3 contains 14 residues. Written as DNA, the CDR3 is TGTGCCAGCAGCGTTTCAGCGGGAGGCTACGAGCAGTACTTC. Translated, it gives CASSVSAGGYEQYF.

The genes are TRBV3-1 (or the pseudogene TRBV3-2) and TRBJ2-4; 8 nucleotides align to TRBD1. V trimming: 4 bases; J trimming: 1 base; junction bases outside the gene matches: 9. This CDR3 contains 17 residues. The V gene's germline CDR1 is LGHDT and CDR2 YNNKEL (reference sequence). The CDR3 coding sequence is TGTGCCAGCAGCCTCGCTGGACAGGGCGCTGCCAAAAACATTCAGTACTTC. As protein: CASSLAGQGAAKNIQYF.

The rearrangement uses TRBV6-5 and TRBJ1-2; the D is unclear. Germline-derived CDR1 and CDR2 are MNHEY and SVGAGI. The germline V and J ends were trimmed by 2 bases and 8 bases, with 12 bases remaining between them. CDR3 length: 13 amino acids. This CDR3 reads CASSYSPGGGYTF. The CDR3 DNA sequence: TGTGCCAGCAGTTACAGTCCGGGAGGAGGCTACACCTTC.

The CDR3 bases are TGTGCCACCAGTGACCCGCGGGACAGCACAGATACGCAGTATTTT. This translates into CATSDPRDSTDTQYF. V gene TRBV24-1 combines with J gene TRBJ2-3; D is possibly TRBD2 (6 bases). This CDR3 has 15 amino acids. From germline, CDR1 is KGHDR and CDR2 SFDVKD. Trimming pared 4 bases from V and 0 bases from J, leaving 10 bases between.

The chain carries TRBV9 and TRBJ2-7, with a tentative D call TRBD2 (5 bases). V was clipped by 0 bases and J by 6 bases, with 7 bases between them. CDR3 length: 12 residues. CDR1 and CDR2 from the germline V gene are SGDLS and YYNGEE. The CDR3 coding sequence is TGTGCCAGCAGCGTAGGCGAGGGCGAGCAGTACTTC. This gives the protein CASSVGEGEQYF.

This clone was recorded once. The CDR3, as DNA: TGTGCCAGCAGCCGCCCGACAGGGGGGAACACTGAAGCTTTCTTT. Translation: CASSRPTGGNTEAFF. The rearrangement joins TRBV7-2 to TRBJ1-1; 9 bases agree with TRBD1. Unmatched junction bases numbered 5, after V lost 5 bases and J lost 1 base. This CDR3 is built from 15 residues. Germline loops: CDR1 SGHTA, CDR2 FQGNSA.

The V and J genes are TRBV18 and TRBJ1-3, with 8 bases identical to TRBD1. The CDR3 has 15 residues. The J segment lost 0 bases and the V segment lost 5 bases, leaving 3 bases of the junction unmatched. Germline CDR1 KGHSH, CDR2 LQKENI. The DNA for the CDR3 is TGTGCCAGCTCAGAAGGACAGGGCTCTGGAAACACCATATATTTT. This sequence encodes CASSEGQGSGNTIYF.

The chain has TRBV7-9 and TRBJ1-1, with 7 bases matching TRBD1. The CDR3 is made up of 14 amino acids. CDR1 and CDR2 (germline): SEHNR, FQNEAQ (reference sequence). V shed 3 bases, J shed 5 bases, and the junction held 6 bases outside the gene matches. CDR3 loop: CASSFPTGKTEAFF. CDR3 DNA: TGTGCCAGCAGCTTCCCGACAGGGAAAACTGAAGCTTTCTTT.